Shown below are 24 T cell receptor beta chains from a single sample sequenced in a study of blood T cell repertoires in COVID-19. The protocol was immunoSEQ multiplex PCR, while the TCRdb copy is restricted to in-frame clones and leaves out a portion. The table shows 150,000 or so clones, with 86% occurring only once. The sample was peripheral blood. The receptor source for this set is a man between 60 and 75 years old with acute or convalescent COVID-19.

CDR3: CSVEEAAEAFF. In DNA form, the CDR3 reads TGCAGCGTTGAAGAGGCCGCTGAAGCTTTCTTT. The chain couples TRBV29-1 to TRBJ1-1, with D unresolved. The CDR3 has 11 amino acids. Germline V gives CDR1 SQVTM, CDR2 ANQGSEA. Trimming removed 0 bases at V and 6 bases at J, with 5 bases between.

The CDR3 protein is CARTERQIMNTEAFF. CDR3 bases: TGTGCCAGAACGGAACGACAGATCATGAACACTGAAGCTTTCTTT. The chain recombines TRBV21-1 with TRBJ1-1; the table's D call of TRBD1 was not tested on the DNA. TRBV21-1 represents a pseudogene. The CDR3 totals 15 residues.

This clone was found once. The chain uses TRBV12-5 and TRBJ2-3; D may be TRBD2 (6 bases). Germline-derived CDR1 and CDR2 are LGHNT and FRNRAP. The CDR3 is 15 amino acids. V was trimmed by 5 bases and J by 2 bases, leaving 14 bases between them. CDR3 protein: CASGPGTAYTDTQYF. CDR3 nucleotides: TGTGCTAGTGGTCCGGGGACTGCTTACACAGATACGCAGTATTTT.

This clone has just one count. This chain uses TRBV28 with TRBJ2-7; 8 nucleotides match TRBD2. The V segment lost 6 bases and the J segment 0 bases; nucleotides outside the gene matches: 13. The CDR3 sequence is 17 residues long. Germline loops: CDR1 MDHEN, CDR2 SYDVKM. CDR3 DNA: TGTGCCAGCAGCCCACCCCGGGGGGGCGGGGGCTCCTACGAGCAGTACTTC. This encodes CASSPPRGGGGSYEQYF. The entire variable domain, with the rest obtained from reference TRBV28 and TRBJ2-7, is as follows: DVKVTQSSRYLVKRTGEKVFLECVQDMDHENMFWYRQDPGLGLRLIYFSYDVKMKEKGDIPEGYSVSREKKERFSLILESASTNQTSMYLCASSPPRGGGGSYEQYFGPGTRLTVT.

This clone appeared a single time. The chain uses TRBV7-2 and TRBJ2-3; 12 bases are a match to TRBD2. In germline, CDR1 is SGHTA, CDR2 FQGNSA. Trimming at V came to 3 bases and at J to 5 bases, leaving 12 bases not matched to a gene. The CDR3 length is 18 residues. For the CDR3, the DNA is TGTGCCAGCAGCTTCGTTTCTCTAGCGGGAGGGCCGAAAGATACGCAGTATTTT. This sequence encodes CASSFVSLAGGPKDTQYF.

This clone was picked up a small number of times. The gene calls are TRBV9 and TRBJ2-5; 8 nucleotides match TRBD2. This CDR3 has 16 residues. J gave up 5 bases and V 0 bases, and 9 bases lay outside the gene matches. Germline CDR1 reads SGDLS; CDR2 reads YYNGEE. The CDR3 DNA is TGTGCCAGCAGCGTAGCCGGCCTAGCGGGCCGTGAGACCCAGTACTTC. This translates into CASSVAGLAGRETQYF.

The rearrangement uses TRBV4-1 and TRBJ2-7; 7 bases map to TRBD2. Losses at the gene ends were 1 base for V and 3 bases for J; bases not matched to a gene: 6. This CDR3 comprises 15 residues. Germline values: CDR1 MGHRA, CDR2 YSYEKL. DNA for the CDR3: TGCGCCAGCAGCCAAGTAGCGGGTATACTCTACGAGCAGTACTTC. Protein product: CASSQVAGILYEQYF.

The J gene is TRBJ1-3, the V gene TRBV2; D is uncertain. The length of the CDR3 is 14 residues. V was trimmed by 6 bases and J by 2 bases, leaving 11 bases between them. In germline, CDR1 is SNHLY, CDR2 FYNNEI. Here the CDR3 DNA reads TGTGCCAGCAGAAACGCCGGTCCTGGAAACACCATATATTTT. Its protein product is CASRNAGPGNTIYF.

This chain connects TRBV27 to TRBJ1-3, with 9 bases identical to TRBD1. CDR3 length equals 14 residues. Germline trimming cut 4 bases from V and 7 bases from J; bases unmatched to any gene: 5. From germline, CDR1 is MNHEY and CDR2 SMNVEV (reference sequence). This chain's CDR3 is CASSSGQGRNTIYF. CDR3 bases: TGTGCCAGCAGTTCTGGACAGGGGCGGAACACCATATATTTT.

CDR3 sequence (DNA): TGTGCCATCAGTGAGACCGTCCGGCAGGGGGATGGCTACACCTTC. Translation gives CAISETVRQGDGYTF. V and J are TRBV10-3 and TRBJ1-2; 7 nucleotides align to TRBD1. This CDR3 comprises 15 residues. V lost 2 bases, J lost 6 bases, and 9 bases stayed unmatched. CDR1 is ENHRY, CDR2 SYGVKD, per germline.

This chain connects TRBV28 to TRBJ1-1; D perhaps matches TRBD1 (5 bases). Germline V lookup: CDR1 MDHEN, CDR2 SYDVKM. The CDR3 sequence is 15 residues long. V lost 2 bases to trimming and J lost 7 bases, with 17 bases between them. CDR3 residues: CASSLPQGGLGEAFF. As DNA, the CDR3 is TGTGCCAGCAGTTTACCTCAGGGTGGCTTAGGTGAAGCTTTCTTT.

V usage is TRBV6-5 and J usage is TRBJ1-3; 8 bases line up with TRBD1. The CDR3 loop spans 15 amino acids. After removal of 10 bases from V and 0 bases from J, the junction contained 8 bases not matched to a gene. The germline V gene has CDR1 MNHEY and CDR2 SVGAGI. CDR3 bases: TGTGCCATTCATAGACAGGGGTTCTCTGGAAACACCATATATTTT. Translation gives CAIHRQGFSGNTIYF.

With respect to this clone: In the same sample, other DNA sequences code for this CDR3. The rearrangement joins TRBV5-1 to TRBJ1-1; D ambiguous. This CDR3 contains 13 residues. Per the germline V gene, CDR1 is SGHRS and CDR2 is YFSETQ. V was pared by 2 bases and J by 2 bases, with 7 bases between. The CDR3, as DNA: TGCGCCAGCAGCTTTACGAGAAACACTGAAGCTTTCTTT. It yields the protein CASSFTRNTEAFF.

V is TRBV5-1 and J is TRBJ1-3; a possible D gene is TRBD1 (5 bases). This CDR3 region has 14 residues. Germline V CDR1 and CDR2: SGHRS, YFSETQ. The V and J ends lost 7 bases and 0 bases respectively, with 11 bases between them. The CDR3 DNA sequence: TGCGCCAGCGGCTGGGGCATCTCTGGAAACACCATATATTTT. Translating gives CASGWGISGNTIYF.

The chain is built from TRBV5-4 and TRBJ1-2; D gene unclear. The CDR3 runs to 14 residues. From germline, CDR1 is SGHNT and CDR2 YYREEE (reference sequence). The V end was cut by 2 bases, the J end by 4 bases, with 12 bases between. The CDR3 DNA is TGTGCCAGCAGCTTCGACGAGGGTACCTATGGCTACACCTTC. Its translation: CASSFDEGTYGYTF.

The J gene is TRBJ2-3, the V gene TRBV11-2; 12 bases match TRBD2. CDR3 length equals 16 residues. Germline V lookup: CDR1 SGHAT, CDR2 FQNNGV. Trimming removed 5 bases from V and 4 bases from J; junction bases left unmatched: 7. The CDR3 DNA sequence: TGTGCCAGCAGCCGCTTGACTAGCGGGAGTGCAGATACGCAGTATTTT. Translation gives CASSRLTSGSADTQYF.

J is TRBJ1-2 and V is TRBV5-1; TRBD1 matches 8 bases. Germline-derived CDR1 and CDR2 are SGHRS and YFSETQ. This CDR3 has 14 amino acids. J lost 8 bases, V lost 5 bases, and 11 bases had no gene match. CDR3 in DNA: TGCGCCAGCAGGGACAGGGCCTCCTTGGACGGCTACACCTTC. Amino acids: CASRDRASLDGYTF.

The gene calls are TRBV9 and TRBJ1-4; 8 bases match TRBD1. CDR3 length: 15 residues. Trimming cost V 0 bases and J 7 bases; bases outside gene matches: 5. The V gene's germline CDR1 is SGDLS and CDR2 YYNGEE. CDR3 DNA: TGTGCCAGCAGCGTAGGAGCAGGGGGCGCTGAAAAACTGTTTTTT. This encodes CASSVGAGGAEKLFF.

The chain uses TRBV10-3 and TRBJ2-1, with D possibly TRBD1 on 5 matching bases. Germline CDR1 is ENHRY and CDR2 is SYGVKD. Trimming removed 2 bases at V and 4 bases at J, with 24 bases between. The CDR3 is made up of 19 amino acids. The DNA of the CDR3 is TGTGCCATCAGTGAGCCGGTGGGGTCTCAGGGCCCTCAGTACAATGAGCAGTTCTTC. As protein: CAISEPVGSQGPQYNEQFF.

The CDR3 DNA reads as TGTGCCAGCAGCTCCTCACGGGGGACCTACAATGAGCAGTTCTTC. It translates to CASSSSRGTYNEQFF. This chain uses TRBV5-4 with TRBJ2-1; the D gene is possibly TRBD2 (6 bases). Trimming cost V 3 bases and J 2 bases, with 12 bases left between them. This CDR3 contains 15 residues. From germline, CDR1 is SGHNT and CDR2 YYREEE (reference sequence).

The CDR3 spells CASSYQAGGREQYF. CDR3 DNA: TGTGCCAGCAGTTACCAGGCAGGGGGCCGCGAGCAGTACTTC. V and J are TRBV6-5 and TRBJ2-7; 8 bases agree with TRBD1. J lost 6 bases, V lost 2 bases, and 6 bases had no gene match. In germline, CDR1 is MNHEY, CDR2 SVGAGI. This CDR3 has 14 amino acids.

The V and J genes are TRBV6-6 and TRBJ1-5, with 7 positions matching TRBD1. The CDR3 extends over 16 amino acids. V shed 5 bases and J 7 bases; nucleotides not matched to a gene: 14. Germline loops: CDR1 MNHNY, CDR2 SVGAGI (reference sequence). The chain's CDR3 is CASSLSDRVVGQPQHF. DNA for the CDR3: TGTGCCAGCAGTCTTAGCGACAGGGTTGTTGGACAGCCCCAGCATTTT.

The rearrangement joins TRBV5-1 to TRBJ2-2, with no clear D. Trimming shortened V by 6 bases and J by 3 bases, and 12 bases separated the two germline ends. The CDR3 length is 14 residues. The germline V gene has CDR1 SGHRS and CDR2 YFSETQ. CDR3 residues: CASTLQDHTGELFF. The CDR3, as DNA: TGCGCCAGCACTCTCCAGGATCACACCGGGGAGCTGTTTTTT.

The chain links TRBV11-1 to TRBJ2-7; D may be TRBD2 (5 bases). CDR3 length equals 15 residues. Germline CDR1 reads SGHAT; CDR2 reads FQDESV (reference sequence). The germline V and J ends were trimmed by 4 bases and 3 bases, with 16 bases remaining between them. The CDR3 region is CASSSLIGSGYEQYF. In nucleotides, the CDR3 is TGTGCCAGCAGCTCCCTTATAGGGAGTGGCTACGAGCAGTACTTC.